The clone carrying this T cell receptor beta chain has ten or more counts. V lost 3 bases to trimming and J lost 6 bases, with 11 bases between them. The germline CDR1 and CDR2 sequences are DFQATT and SNEGSKA (reference sequence). The CDR3 is 13 residues long. TCRdb ran MiXCR on the reads and lists one entry per CDR3 protein. The profile covers approximately 53,000 distinct CDR3 sequences, with less than 8% appearing a single time and 15% to 20% taken by the ten largest. This sample stems from a study of patients with pleural tuberculosis. The receptor was derived from a human donor with pleural tuberculosis. The chain is built from TRBV20-1 and TRBJ2-2, with D possibly called TRBD1 or TRBD2 (5 bases each). CDR3 DNA: TGCAGTGCTAGTCGAGGGGTTGCCGGGGAGCTGTTTTTT. Its protein product is CSASRGVAGELFF.